These 29 T cell receptor beta chains originate from one sample sequenced in a study of blood T cell repertoires in COVID-19 (dated by TCRdb to 2020 to 2022). The library was built by means of the immunoSEQ multiplex PCR assay. TCRdb took this table from immuneACCESS and kept in-frame rearrangements with V and J called. Such tables lack part of the clones; where checked against another copy, unresolved V genes explain under half of the gap, and the rest is unexplained. Present in this sample are about 110,000 clones, about 78% of which were seen just once. The top ten clonotypes cover about 4.5% of the sample. Sequenced material: peripheral blood. The receptor set was obtained from a human donor in a cohort sampled during active or convalescent COVID-19.

The chain employs TRBV5-1 and TRBJ1-4; D not resolved. Germline V gene lookup returns CDR1 SGHRS and CDR2 YFSETQ. The CDR3 has 16 residues. Trimming shortened V by 0 bases and J by 0 bases, and 9 bases separated the two germline ends. CDR3 residues: CASSLDIPSTNEKLFF. For the CDR3, the DNA is TGCGCCAGCAGCTTGGACATACCATCAACTAATGAAAAACTGTTTTTT.

This chain uses TRBV6-6 with TRBJ1-1; tentative D call: TRBD1 (6 bases). This CDR3 is 14 amino acids long. With 6 bases removed from V and 11 bases from J, the gap between germline ends came to 22 bases. Germline loops: CDR1 MNHNY, CDR2 SVGAGI (reference sequence). CDR3 coding DNA: TGTGCCAGCAGCCCAACAGGGATCGTATGGGGGGCTTTCTTT. This encodes CASSPTGIVWGAFF.

The chain recombines TRBV18 with TRBJ1-5, with D possibly matching TRBD1 (5 bases). The V end lost 2 bases, the J end lost 4 bases, and 9 bases lay between the germline ends. Germline V gene data show CDR1 as KGHSH and CDR2 as LQKENI. There are 14 residues in the CDR3. This CDR3 reads CASSPAGGNQPQHF. CDR3 sequence (DNA): TGTGCCAGCTCACCAGCGGGGGGGAATCAGCCCCAGCATTTT.

The J gene is TRBJ2-1, the V gene TRBV9; possibly TRBD2 for D (6 bases). Germline CDR1 SGDLS, CDR2 YYNGEE. The CDR3 totals 14 residues. Trimming shortened V by 4 bases and J by 6 bases, and 14 bases separated the two germline ends. Written as DNA, the CDR3 is TGTGCCAGCAGCTTCGCCGGGACTTCCAATGAGCAGTTCTTC. Translating it yields CASSFAGTSNEQFF. The full variable domain, its missing parts supplied by reference TRBV9 and TRBJ2-1, is DSGVTQTPKHLITATGQRVTLRCSPRSGDLSVYWYQQSLDQGLQFLIQYYNGEERAKGNILERFSAQQFPDLHSELNLSSLELGDSALYFCASSFAGTSNEQFFGPGTRLTVL.

This rearrangement joins TRBV9 to TRBJ2-1; perhaps TRBD1 as D (6 bases). The ends were cut back, 1 base at V and 3 bases at J, with 14 bases in the middle. The V gene's germline CDR1 is SGDLS and CDR2 YYNGEE. The CDR3 is made up of 16 amino acids. Written as DNA, the CDR3 is TGTGCCAGCAGCGTAAGAACAGGGAGATACTACAATGAGCAGTTCTTC. Translation: CASSVRTGRYYNEQFF.

The V and J genes are TRBV2 and TRBJ2-2; perhaps TRBD2 as D (5 bases). Germline loops: CDR1 SNHLY, CDR2 FYNNEI. The germline V and J ends were trimmed by 6 bases and 4 bases, with 12 bases remaining between them. There are 14 residues in the CDR3. The CDR3 is CASRASRATGELFF. The CDR3 DNA is TGTGCCAGCAGAGCCTCGAGGGCCACCGGGGAGCTGTTTTTT.

In its sample, this clone was seen once. The DNA for the CDR3 is TGTGCCAGCAGTGATCGGGACAGGGGGAAAGATACGCAGTATTTT. Translation gives CASSDRDRGKDTQYF. This chain joins TRBV6-1 and TRBJ2-3; 11 bases match TRBD1. V lost 3 bases to trimming and J lost 5 bases; unmatched junction nucleotides: 4. The CDR3 sequence is 15 residues long. Germline values: CDR1 MNHNS, CDR2 SASEGT.

In its sample, this clone was seen a few times. The J gene is TRBJ2-2, the V gene TRBV19; 8 bases are shared with TRBD1. Per the germline V gene, CDR1 is LNHDA and CDR2 is SQIVND (reference sequence). This CDR3 comprises 15 residues. The J segment lost 3 bases and the V segment lost 6 bases, leaving 6 bases of the junction unmatched. The CDR3: CASSLTGGHTGELFF. DNA for the CDR3: TGTGCCAGTAGCTTAACAGGGGGTCACACCGGGGAGCTGTTTTTT.

Of note for this clone: Compared with germline, one end of the junction differs, possibly owing to a read error. This chain joins TRBV28 and TRBJ2-7; TRBD1 might be the D (5 bases). Germline V lookup: CDR1 MDHEN, CDR2 SYDVKM. The CDR3 consists of 20 residues. In nucleotides, the CDR3 is TGTGCTAGCAGTTTAGAGCCAGGGTTTCGCCTCTTTATGGGCTCCTACGAGCAGTACTTC. As protein: CASSLEPGFRLFMGSYEQYF.

This clone was observed a handful of times. This chain uses TRBV5-1 with TRBJ1-1, with D maybe TRBD1 (5 bases). This CDR3 comprises 16 residues. Trimming removed 4 bases at V and 5 bases at J, with 21 bases between. Germline CDR1 is SGHRS and CDR2 is YFSETQ. The CDR3 region is CASSASDIWGWTEAFF. The CDR3 DNA reads TGCGCCAGCAGCGCATCCGACATTTGGGGCTGGACTGAAGCTTTCTTT.

The V and J genes are TRBV4-3 and TRBJ1-2, with D uncertain. There are 13 residues in the CDR3. The germline CDR1 and CDR2 sequences are LGHNA and YSLEER. V gave up 3 bases and J gave up 7 bases, with 12 bases separating them. CDR3: CASSQNARGGYTF. CDR3 in DNA: TGCGCCAGCAGCCAGAACGCTCGGGGTGGCTACACCTTC.

V gene TRBV6-1 combines with J gene TRBJ1-4, with D uncertain. The CDR3 sequence is 15 residues long. Germline CDR1 reads MNHNS; CDR2 reads SASEGT. V was pared by 2 bases and J by 4 bases, with 11 bases between. The CDR3: CASSEMGRSNEKLFF. CDR3 nucleotide sequence: TGTGCCAGCAGTGAAATGGGGAGGAGTAATGAAAAACTGTTTTTT.

This chain connects TRBV3-1 (or the pseudogene TRBV3-2) to TRBJ2-7, with D perhaps matching TRBD2 (6 bases). This CDR3 comprises 13 residues. Trimming shortened V by 1 base and J by 7 bases, and 11 bases separated the two germline ends. Germline-derived CDR1 and CDR2 are LGHDT and YNNKEL (reference sequence). This CDR3 reads CASSQGWAGEQYF. The CDR3 bases are TGTGCCAGCAGCCAAGGATGGGCGGGGGAGCAGTACTTC.

The chain employs TRBV11-1 and TRBJ2-7; D is unresolved. Germline V gene sequence: CDR1 SGHAT, CDR2 FQDESV (reference sequence). The CDR3 extends over 13 amino acids. The V end was cut by 3 bases, the J end by 0 bases, with 6 bases between. The CDR3 region is CASSFGGSYEQYF. The CDR3 DNA reads as TGTGCCAGCAGCTTCGGCGGCTCCTACGAGCAGTACTTC.

The J gene is TRBJ1-1, the V gene TRBV19; D call uncertain. The germline V gene has CDR1 LNHDA and CDR2 SQIVND (reference sequence). This CDR3 contains 14 residues. The germline V and J ends were trimmed by 2 bases and 1 base, with 8 bases remaining between them. For the CDR3, the DNA is TGTGCCAGTAGTATACATTCGGGGAACACTGAAGCTTTCTTT. Translating gives CASSIHSGNTEAFF.

The chain recombines TRBV5-4 with TRBJ2-3; D ambiguous. Trimming took 4 bases from V and 3 from J, leaving 15 bases between them. This CDR3 has 15 amino acids. Germline assignment: CDR1 SGHNT and CDR2 YYREEE (reference sequence). CDR3: CASSPTQGVTDTQYF. CDR3 bases: TGTGCCAGCAGCCCAACCCAAGGAGTAACAGATACGCAGTATTTT.

The rearrangement joins TRBV2 to TRBJ2-7; TRBD2 aligns across 7 bases. The J segment lost 2 bases and the V segment lost 6 bases, leaving 7 bases of the junction unmatched. Per germline, CDR1 SNHLY and CDR2 FYNNEI. The CDR3 runs 14 residues. The CDR3 protein is CASRGGNPTYEQYF. Here the CDR3 DNA reads TGTGCCAGCAGGGGGGGGAATCCCACCTACGAGCAGTACTTC.

The rearrangement links TRBV29-1 to TRBJ1-2; no definite D call. The V end lost 6 bases, the J end lost 2 bases, and 10 bases lay between the germline ends. Germline V gene lookup returns CDR1 SQVTM and CDR2 ANQGSEA. This CDR3 is 12 amino acids long. This CDR3 reads CSVVQRNYGYTF. The CDR3, as DNA: TGCAGCGTGGTGCAGCGGAACTATGGCTACACCTTC.

This rearrangement joins TRBV4-3 to TRBJ2-1; D not certain. The length of the CDR3 is 13 residues. V was trimmed by 1 base and J by 8 bases, leaving 9 bases between them. Germline V CDR1 and CDR2: LGHNA, YSLEER. CDR3 loop: CASSQVGGDEQFF. The CDR3 nucleotides are TGCGCCAGCAGCCAAGTCGGTGGTGATGAGCAGTTCTTC.

The J gene is TRBJ2-5, the V gene TRBV4-1; TRBD2 matches 7 bases. Germline V gene sequence: CDR1 MGHRA, CDR2 YSYEKL. The junction had 6 bases not matched to a gene; V was cut back by 0 bases and J by 11 bases. The CDR3 length is 13 residues. The DNA for the CDR3 is TGCGCCAGCAGCCAAGACGGCGGGGGAGGTCAGTACTTC. It specifies CASSQDGGGGQYF.

The rearrangement links TRBV6-2 or TRBV6-3 to TRBJ2-5, with 7 bases fitting TRBD2. Germline V gives CDR1 MNHEY, CDR2 SVGEGT. The CDR3 contains 14 residues. Germline trimming cut 3 bases from V and 3 bases from J; bases unmatched to any gene: 4. The DNA of the CDR3 is TGTGCCAGCAGTTATGCGGGAGTCAAAGAGACCCAGTACTTC. Protein: CASSYAGVKETQYF.

DNA for the CDR3: TGTGCCAGCAGTAAGAACAGGGCCTACGAGCAGTACTTC. Protein product: CASSKNRAYEQYF. The chain couples TRBV6-5 to TRBJ2-7, with D possibly TRBD1 on 6 matching bases. Germline V CDR1 and CDR2: MNHEY, SVGAGI. Trimming removed 5 bases at V and 2 bases at J, with 10 bases between. This CDR3 is 13 amino acids long.

The rearrangement uses TRBV5-1 and TRBJ1-2; TRBD1 might be the D (5 bases). The germline V and J ends were trimmed by 3 bases and 0 bases, with 15 bases remaining between them. The CDR3 covers 16 residues. Germline values: CDR1 SGHRS, CDR2 YFSETQ. CDR3 nucleotides: TGCGCCAGCAGCTCGGAACAGGTACAATCTAACTATGGCTACACCTTC. Translated, it gives CASSSEQVQSNYGYTF.

This chain uses TRBV5-1 with TRBJ2-1; TRBD2 might be the D (6 bases). Looked up from germline, CDR1 is SGHRS and CDR2 is YFSETQ. The CDR3 covers 14 residues. Deletions cut 6 bases from V and 0 bases from J, with 10 bases between. CDR3 loop: CASTAGNSYNEQFF. In nucleotides, the CDR3 is TGCGCCAGCACCGCGGGAAACTCCTACAATGAGCAGTTCTTC.

The chain uses TRBV30 and TRBJ2-2; 15 nucleotides align to TRBD2. Germline lookup yields CDR1 GTSNPN and CDR2 SVGIG (reference sequence). The V segment lost 8 bases and the J segment 5 bases; nucleotides outside the gene matches: 6. The CDR3 has 15 residues. The CDR3, as DNA: TGTGCCCGAGGACTAGCGGGAGGGTGGACCGGGGAGCTGTTTTTT. It codes for CARGLAGGWTGELFF. The full variable domain, completed using reference TRBV30 and TRBJ2-2, is SQTIHQWPATLVQPVGSPLSLECTVEGTSNPNLYWYRQAAGRGLQLLFYSVGIGQISSEVPQNLSASRPQDRQFILSSKKLLLSDSGFYLCARGLAGGWTGELFFGEGSRLTVL.

CDR3 bases: TGTGCCAGCAGTCCGGAGGGACAGGGGGCTGTAGATACGCAGTATTTT. Protein sequence: CASSPEGQGAVDTQYF. V and J are TRBV27 and TRBJ2-3; 12 bases are shared with TRBD1. The V gene's germline CDR1 is MNHEY and CDR2 SMNVEV (reference sequence). The junction had 8 bases not matched to a gene; V was cut back by 5 bases and J by 5 bases. The CDR3 sequence is 16 residues long.

The V call is TRBV15, the J call TRBJ1-4; 10 nucleotides line up with TRBD1. This CDR3 has 14 amino acids. V was clipped by 7 bases and J by 3 bases; unmatched bases: 2. CDR1 LNHNV and CDR2 YYDKDF come from the germline V gene (reference sequence). The CDR3 reads CATKGTGANEKLFF. CDR3 nucleotide sequence: TGTGCCACCAAGGGGACAGGGGCTAATGAAAAACTGTTTTTT. The full variable domain, in which reference TRBV15 and TRBJ1-4 provide the parts outside the CDR3, is DAMVIQNPRYQVTQFGKPVTLSCSQTLNHNVMYWYQQKSSQAPKLLFHYYDKDFNNEADTPDNFQSRRPNTSFCFLDIRSPGLGDTAMYLCATKGTGANEKLFFGSGTQLSVL.

V is TRBV6-5 and J is TRBJ2-1, with 16 bases identical to TRBD2. In germline, CDR1 is MNHEY, CDR2 SVGAGI. Losses at the gene ends were 6 bases for V and 9 bases for J; bases not matched to a gene: 5. This CDR3 spans 15 amino acids. The CDR3 is CASRGTSGRGGEQFF. The CDR3 nucleotides read TGTGCCAGCAGAGGGACTAGCGGGAGGGGAGGTGAGCAGTTCTTC.

V and J are TRBV7-2 and TRBJ2-3, with D perhaps matching TRBD2 (7 bases). The V end was cut by 2 bases, the J end by 4 bases, with 16 bases between. The CDR3 is 16 residues long. Germline CDR1 is SGHTA and CDR2 is FQGNSA. The CDR3 loop reads CASSLLGGGVPDTQYF. In DNA form, the CDR3 reads TGTGCCAGCAGCTTATTGGGAGGGGGGGTGCCAGATACGCAGTATTTT.